These 21 T cell receptor beta chains came from one sample sequenced in a study of metastatic and nonmetastatic thyroid tumors. TCRdb reassembled clones from the PCR reads with MiXCR. The sample has fewer than 25,000 clones; roughly 25% are singletons. No patient had received any treatment before thyroid surgery. The source material was blood. All receptors come from a male donor with papillary thyroid cancer or a benign thyroid nodule (not recorded which). Some clones in this sample may be carry-over from other donors' samples.

This clone has at least ten counts. The identical CDR3 is also encoded by other nucleotide sequences in the sample. V is TRBV5-1 and J is TRBJ2-1; the D gene is possibly TRBD2 (6 bases). From germline, CDR1 is SGHRS and CDR2 YFSETQ. V lost 4 bases, J lost 11 bases, and 19 bases lay in between. This CDR3 has 14 residues. The CDR3 spells CASSPGVAPGQQFF. For the CDR3, the DNA is TGCGCCAGCAGCCCGGGGGTCGCCCCGGGTCAGCAGTTCTTC.

This clone is medium-sized. This chain connects TRBV19 to TRBJ2-1, with D unresolved. Germline values: CDR1 LNHDA, CDR2 SQIVND (reference sequence). The CDR3 consists of 15 residues. V lost 7 bases to trimming and J lost 0 bases, with 13 bases between them. The CDR3 reads CASTVTISSYNEQFF. The CDR3 nucleotides are TGTGCCAGTACTGTTACTATCAGCTCCTACAATGAGCAGTTCTTC. The full variable domain, in which reference TRBV19 and TRBJ2-1 provide the parts outside the CDR3, is DGGITQSPKYLFRKEGQNVTLSCEQNLNHDAMYWYRQDPGQGLRLIYYSQIVNDFQKGDIAEGYSVSREKKESFPLTVTSAQKNPTAFYLCASTVTISSYNEQFFGPGTRLTVL.

This clone was counted many times. This may arise from a read error, as a much more abundant clone is one base away. The same CDR3 is also encoded by other DNA sequences in this sample. V gene TRBV10-1 combines with J gene TRBJ1-5; D gene unclear. Germline CDR1 and CDR2: WNHNN and SYGVQD (reference sequence). This CDR3 is 12 amino acids long. CDR3 residues: CASSEGNQPQHF. DNA for the CDR3: TGCGCCAGCAGTGAGGGGAATCAGCCCCAGCACTTT.

This clone occurred many times. One junction end disagrees with the germline gene, perhaps due to a read error. Other DNA sequences within the sample encode an identical CDR3. The J gene is TRBJ2-5, the V gene TRBV28; 8 bases match TRBD2. The CDR3 has 16 amino acids. Looked up from germline, CDR1 is MDHEN and CDR2 is SYDVKM. CDR3 sequence reads: CATWRAGAPGRETQYF. As DNA, the CDR3 is TGTGCCACTTGGCGAGCGGGAGCGCCCGGGCGGGAGACCCAATACTTC. Combining the CDR3 with reference TRBV28 and TRBJ2-5 gives the whole variable domain DVKVTQSSRYLVKRTGEKVFLECVQDMDHENMFWYRQDPGLGLRLIYFSYDVKMKEKGDIPEGYSVSREKKERFSLILESASTNQTSMYLCATWRAGAPGRETQYFGPGTRLLVL.

This clone counts as medium-sized. This chain connects TRBV28 to TRBJ2-6; no reliable D call. Looked up from germline, CDR1 is MDHEN and CDR2 is SYDVKM. This CDR3 has 14 amino acids. The V end lost 5 bases, the J end lost 0 bases, and 5 bases lay between the germline ends. CDR3 sequence: CASSGTSGANVLTF. The CDR3 bases are TGTGCCAGCAGTGGAACCTCTGGGGCCAACGTCCTGACTTTC. Based on the CDR3 plus reference TRBV28 and TRBJ2-6, the full variable domain is DVKVTQSSRYLVKRTGEKVFLECVQDMDHENMFWYRQDPGLGLRLIYFSYDVKMKEKGDIPEGYSVSREKKERFSLILESASTNQTSMYLCASSGTSGANVLTFGAGSRLTVL.

On this clone: An end of the junction differs from the germline gene, which may be a read error. The CDR3 region is CSSGGPSPF. CDR3 sequence (DNA): TGTTCTAGTGGAGGACCGTCACCCTTC. The chain recombines TRBV12-5 with TRBJ2-7; TRBD2 might be the D (5 bases). The CDR3 covers 9 residues. From germline, CDR1 is LGHNT and CDR2 FRNRAP.

Concerning this clone: Distinct nucleotide sequences in the sample also encode this CDR3. The J gene is TRBJ2-1, the V gene TRBV11-2; 16 nucleotides match TRBD2. This CDR3 is 14 amino acids long. V lost 6 bases and J lost 13; bases outside the gene matches: 6. CDR1 and CDR2 (germline): SGHAT, FQNNGV. The CDR3 protein is CASRGTSGGGGQFF. In nucleotides, the CDR3 is TGTGCCAGCAGAGGGACTAGCGGGGGGGGTGGTCAGTTCTTC.

This clone is categorized as medium-sized. The J gene is TRBJ2-2, the V gene TRBV5-1; D is possibly TRBD1 (6 bases). Germline V gene data show CDR1 as SGHRS and CDR2 as YFSETQ. The CDR3 sequence is 16 residues long. V lost 1 base and J 2 bases, leaving 12 bases between the germline ends. CDR3 sequence (DNA): TGCGCCAGCAGCTTGACAGGGACAAGAAACACCGGGGAGCTGTTTTTT. It codes for CASSLTGTRNTGELFF. The entire variable domain, with the rest obtained from reference TRBV5-1 and TRBJ2-2, is as follows: KAGVTQTPRYLIKTRGQQVTLSCSPISGHRSVSWYQQTPGQGLQFLFEYFSETQRNKGNFPGRFSGRQFSNSRSEMNVSTLELGDSALYLCASSLTGTRNTGELFFGEGSRLTVL.

This clone was observed a few times. J is TRBJ2-7 and V is TRBV11-1, with 9 nucleotides matching TRBD1. V shed 5 bases, J shed 3 bases, and the junction held 11 bases outside the gene matches. Germline V gives CDR1 SGHAT, CDR2 FQDESV (reference sequence). The CDR3 sequence is 16 residues long. The CDR3 is CASSPLGQGSYYEQYF. The CDR3 region has the DNA TGTGCCAGCAGCCCATTGGGACAGGGTAGCTACTACGAGCAGTACTTC.

CDR3 protein: CASTYLGPNSYEQYF. The CDR3 nucleotides are TGTGCCAGCACCTACCTGGGGCCGAACTCCTACGAGCAGTACTTC. The V call is TRBV6-2 or TRBV6-3, the J call TRBJ2-7; D is perhaps TRBD1 (5 bases). The CDR3 extends over 15 amino acids. With 7 bases removed from V and 0 bases from J, the gap between germline ends came to 16 bases. CDR1 is MNHEY and CDR2 is SVGEGT in the germline V gene.

Sample share makes this clone medium-sized. The junction differs from germline at one of its ends, possibly a read error. The chain employs TRBV19 and TRBJ2-7; D is undetermined. The CDR3 runs 13 residues. Per the germline V gene, CDR1 is LNHDA and CDR2 is SQIVND (reference sequence). The CDR3 DNA sequence: TGTGCCAGTAGTATCCCGGCCGCCGACGAGCGGTACTTC. Protein product: CASSIPAADERYF.

In its sample, this clone ranks as medium-sized (0.01 to 0.1%). The chain carries TRBV5-1 and TRBJ2-2, with 7 bases matching TRBD1. The V gene's germline CDR1 is SGHRS and CDR2 YFSETQ. The CDR3 runs to 15 residues. Trimming removed 3 bases from V and 0 bases from J; junction bases left unmatched: 2. The CDR3 nucleotides are TGCGCCAGCAGCTCCGGGACAGCGAACACCGGGGAGCTGTTTTTT. Encoded protein: CASSSGTANTGELFF.

This clone has just a few counts. J is TRBJ2-1 and V is TRBV6-6; D possibly matches TRBD1 or TRBD2 (6 bases each). There are 14 residues in the CDR3. From germline, CDR1 is MNHNY and CDR2 SVGAGI (reference sequence). V was clipped by 3 bases and J by 3 bases, with 9 bases between them. The CDR3 is CASSYRGDYNEQFF. CDR3 bases: TGTGCCAGCAGTTATAGGGGGGACTACAATGAGCAGTTCTTC.

At least ten counts were recorded for this clone. CDR3 DNA sequence: TGTGCCAGCCAACGGATTGGGGGCGGGGGAGAGACCCAGTACTTC. Amino acid sequence: CASQRIGGGGETQYF. The V gene is TRBV7-9, the J gene TRBJ2-5; D may be TRBD2 (7 bases). This CDR3 is 15 amino acids long. Looked up from germline, CDR1 is SEHNR and CDR2 is FQNEAQ (reference sequence). The V and J ends lost 8 bases and 4 bases respectively, with 20 bases between them.

CDR3 nucleotide sequence: TGTGCCAGCAGGGTCCCAAGGGGAGGGGGGCGCTATGGCTACACCTTC. It yields the protein CASRVPRGGGRYGYTF. This chain joins TRBV28 and TRBJ1-2, with D perhaps TRBD1 (6 bases). The germline gives CDR1 MDHEN, CDR2 SYDVKM. V was clipped by 6 bases and J by 4 bases, with 21 bases between them. The CDR3 sequence is 16 residues long.

This clone has a handful of counts. This chain connects TRBV25-1 to TRBJ1-2; D remains unclear. In germline, CDR1 is MGHDK, CDR2 SYGVNS. V was clipped by 4 bases and J by 7 bases, with 10 bases between them. The CDR3 length is 12 residues. The CDR3 sequence is CASSVSAGGYTF. DNA for the CDR3: TGTGCCAGCAGTGTGAGCGCCGGTGGCTACACCTTC.

There are a few counts of this clone. The rearrangement links TRBV6-1 to TRBJ2-1; no reliable D call. CDR1 MNHNS and CDR2 SASEGT come from the germline V gene. V was pared by 7 bases and J by 4 bases, with 11 bases between. The CDR3 runs 13 residues. CDR3 loop: CASTQQEYNEQFF. The CDR3 region has the DNA TGTGCCAGCACCCAGCAGGAATACAATGAGCAGTTCTTC.

In its sample, this clone was seen once. The chain carries TRBV5-1 and TRBJ2-7; 12 nucleotides agree with TRBD2. V was pared by 6 bases and J by 6 bases, with 7 bases of the junction left unmatched. CDR1 SGHRS and CDR2 YFSETQ come from the germline V gene. There are 14 residues in the CDR3. For the CDR3, the DNA is TGCGCCAGCACGCTAGCGGGGGGGTATGTCGAGCAGTACTTC. The encoded protein is CASTLAGGYVEQYF. The full variable domain, in which reference TRBV5-1 and TRBJ2-7 provide the parts outside the CDR3, is KAGVTQTPRYLIKTRGQQVTLSCSPISGHRSVSWYQQTPGQGLQFLFEYFSETQRNKGNFPGRFSGRQFSNSRSEMNVSTLELGDSALYLCASTLAGGYVEQYFGPGTRLTVT.

The rearrangement joins TRBV11-1 to TRBJ1-6, with unresolved D. The CDR3 loop spans 13 amino acids. Trimming shortened V by 1 base and J by 8 bases, and 6 bases separated the two germline ends. Germline loops: CDR1 SGHAT, CDR2 FQDESV (reference sequence). In DNA, the CDR3 is TGTGCCAGCAGCTTAGGCGACGATTCACCCCTCCACTTT. Its translation is CASSLGDDSPLHF.

In its sample, this clone was seen once. This rearrangement joins TRBV4-1 to TRBJ1-1; D gene uncertain. V lost 9 bases, J lost 4 bases, and 6 bases lay in between. CDR3 size: 10 residues. The germline V gene has CDR1 MGHRA and CDR2 YSYEKL. DNA of the CDR3: TGCGCCAGTGGGTCCACTGAAGCTTTCTTT. This translates into CASGSTEAFF.

The chain uses TRBV14 and TRBJ1-6; TRBD1 might be the D (5 bases). The CDR3 totals 15 residues. Per germline, CDR1 SGHDN and CDR2 FVKESK. V lost 4 bases and J 7 bases, leaving 14 bases between the germline ends. As DNA, the CDR3 is TGTGCCAGCAGCCTAGGACAAGGGTTCAATTCACCCCTCCACTTT. It encodes CASSLGQGFNSPLHF.